The T cell receptor (beta chain) under discussion was sequenced for a study of CD4+ T cells in melanoma. Notes on the study in general: Reportedly, melanoma neoantigen-specific CD4+ T cells showed varied differentiation states.

The CDR3 runs 13 residues. Per the germline V gene, CDR1 is SGHDN and CDR2 is FVKESK. V shed 5 bases and J shed 4 bases, with 11 bases lying between them. The protocol was immunoSEQ multiplex PCR, while the TCRdb copy is restricted to in-frame clones and leaves out a portion. The data show about 11,000 clones, nearly 70% seen once. Regarding this clone: Antigen: not known.

The TCR was taken from a human donor with melanoma. The rearrangement joins TRBV14 to TRBJ1-2; D not certain. Sequencing was performed on cells from a culture (not recorded whether cultured in vitro). The CDR3 reads CASSEGRSYGYTF. The CDR3 bases are TGTGCCAGCAGCGAAGGGAGGAGCTATGGCTACACCTTC. Full variable domain (missing parts from reference TRBV14 and TRBJ1-2): EAGVTQFPSHSVIEKGQTVTLRCDPISGHDNLYWYRRVMGKEIKFLLHFVKESKQDESGMPNNRFLAERTGGTYSTLKVQPAELEDSGVYFCASSEGRSYGYTFGSGTRLTVV.